This is a list of T cell receptor beta chains from one sample in a study of OX40 agonist ivuxolimab in advanced cancers. Method: immunoSEQ multiplex PCR; TCRdb's copy keeps in-frame clones and lacks some. The sample consists of about 80,000 clones, around nine tenths of them appearing once. Sequences were derived from CD4+ or CD8+ T cells sorted from blood, sampled in a trial of the OX40 agonist ivuxolimab. These receptor sequences come from an adult with an advanced solid tumor such as melanoma, head and neck, liver or kidney cancer. The CDR3 runs from the conserved cysteine through the conserved F or W. The D gene is left open where the match is weak.

CDR3 protein	D gene	V gene
CASSRLGGGAGEKLFF	.	TRBV4-3
CASSTRDSPSYNEQFF	TRBD1	TRBV7-9
CASRLAGPNEQFF	TRBD2	TRBV11-1
CASRDRANTEAFF	TRBD1	TRBV6-6
CASHILEQGACNQPQHF	TRBD1	TRBV10-1
CASSWTFYEQYF	.	TRBV6-1
CASSHKVGGSTEAFF	.	TRBV4-1
CASSSSTSGRAYEQYF	TRBD2	TRBV5-4
CASRRTRDYTGELFF	TRBD2	TRBV19
CAISAQQGPYEQYF	.	TRBV10-3
CASSSGTSGIDNEQFF	TRBD2	TRBV11-3
CASSPPSEYNEQFF	.	TRBV18
CASTYLVGGANEQFF	.	TRBV18
CASSLLTGAFNYGYTF	.	TRBV7-9
CASSVGAGGPNF	TRBD2	TRBV28
CASSLIHAAGYSYEQYF	.	TRBV28
CASSYSTAANTEAFF	.	TRBV6-6
CATRTGSHQETQYF	.	TRBV7-9
CASSLEGSGARANYGYTF	.	TRBV5-1
CASSRLAGVPGELFF	TRBD2	TRBV7-7
CAISEGGYYGYTF	TRBD1	TRBV10-3
CASSLGAPLYTQYF	.	TRBV7-9
CASSQGRTGGSGELFF	TRBD1	TRBV6-6
CASTPGSGAYEQYF	TRBD2	TRBV28
CASSLGQGPTDTQYF	TRBD1	TRBV5-4
CASRTAGEGVYEQYF	TRBD2	TRBV6-6
CASTDGQGAGEQYF	TRBD1	TRBV6-1
CASSLDRAGTQHF	.	TRBV5-1
CASSSREVATNEKLFF	.	TRBV27